These 29 T cell receptor beta chains were sequenced from one sample in a study of regulatory dendritic cells for organ transplantation. Antigens for these TCRs are unknown. Using immunoSEQ multiplex PCR, the repertoire was profiled, and TCRdb retains in-frame clones only, with some absent. The sample holds some 4,300 clones; roughly 70% are singletons and the top ten take 20% to 25%. Allogeneic regulatory or mature dendritic cells were co-cultured for less than six days with CFSE-labeled sorted T cells at 1:10. Sequenced sample: memory CD8+ T cells from blood cultured with dendritic cells. The subset: CD45RO+ memory T cells. Receptors originate from a human donor in good health.

The chain has TRBV10-3 and TRBJ1-2; the D is unclear. Germline-derived CDR1 and CDR2 are ENHRY and SYGVKD. The germline V and J ends were trimmed by 0 bases and 4 bases, with 12 bases remaining between them. This CDR3 spans 15 amino acids. In nucleotides, the CDR3 is TGTGCCATCAGTGAGTCGACGGTGGGTTTCTATGGCTACACCTTC. Translation: CAISESTVGFYGYTF.

The genes are TRBV27 and TRBJ2-7; TRBD2 might be the D (5 bases). The CDR3 length is 16 residues. Germline V gene sequence: CDR1 MNHEY, CDR2 SMNVEV (reference sequence). V lost 5 bases and J lost 6, with 23 bases in between. The DNA of the CDR3 is TGTGCCAGCAGTGAGGGTACTCTAGGGCTTACCGGCGAGCAGTACTTC. This sequence encodes CASSEGTLGLTGEQYF.

The rearrangement links TRBV2 to TRBJ1-6; D ambiguous. V lost 7 bases, J lost 7 bases, and 23 bases lay in between. Germline CDR1 is SNHLY and CDR2 is FYNNEI. The CDR3 is 17 amino acids. This CDR3 reads CASTYPVSTPLNSPLHF. The CDR3 DNA follows: TGTGCCAGCACATATCCAGTCTCTACCCCTTTGAATTCACCCCTCCACTTT.

This chain links TRBV28 with TRBJ2-1; unclear D gene. The CDR3 totals 13 residues. V was shortened by 9 bases and J by 0 bases, with 9 bases between the two germline ends. Germline V CDR1 and CDR2: MDHEN, SYDVKM. As DNA, the CDR3 is TGTGCCAGTAGGGAACCCTCCTACAATGAGCAGTTCTTC. Amino acid sequence: CASREPSYNEQFF.

The gene calls are TRBV6-5 and TRBJ2-2; D gene ambiguous. Germline V gives CDR1 MNHEY, CDR2 SVGAGI. The CDR3 is 14 residues long. Trimming stripped 0 bases from V and 5 bases from J, with 7 bases between. Written as DNA, the CDR3 is TGTGCCAGCAGTTACTCGGCATCTACCGGGGAGCTGTTTTTT. Its translation is CASSYSASTGELFF.

The chain recombines TRBV27 with TRBJ1-5; the D gene is possibly TRBD1 (5 bases). CDR1 and CDR2 from the germline V gene are MNHEY and SMNVEV (reference sequence). V was clipped by 4 bases and J by 3 bases, with 7 bases between them. CDR3 length: 13 amino acids. For the CDR3, the DNA is TGTGCCAGCAGTTGGGGGTACAATCAGCCCCAGCATTTT. It yields the protein CASSWGYNQPQHF.

As for this clone: At one end the junction does not follow the germline gene, possibly because of a read error. This chain links TRBV5-1 with TRBJ2-2; the D gene could be TRBD1 or TRBD2 (5 bases each). The CDR3 contains 12 residues. From germline, CDR1 is SGHRS and CDR2 YFSETQ. The CDR3 DNA reads as TGCGCCAGCAGCTTGGGGGGCCGGGGAGCTGTTTTT. Its translation: CASSLGGRGAVF.

V gene TRBV14 combines with J gene TRBJ1-1, with D hard to call. CDR3 length: 13 residues. Germline loops: CDR1 SGHDN, CDR2 FVKESK. V lost 1 base and J lost 5, with 8 bases in between. The CDR3 DNA sequence: TGTGCCAGCAGCCAAGTCCCCGGGACTGAAGCTTTCTTT. It encodes CASSQVPGTEAFF.

In its sample, this clone was seen a few times. The CDR3 is CASSESEIDGYTF. DNA of the CDR3: TGCGCCAGCAGTGAGTCGGAGATTGATGGCTACACCTTC. The V gene is TRBV10-2, the J gene TRBJ1-2; D is unclear. CDR1 WSHSY and CDR2 SAAADI come from the germline V gene. The CDR3 runs to 13 residues. Trimming removed 0 bases at V and 6 bases at J, with 8 bases between.

The chain joins TRBV6-1 to TRBJ2-7; 9 bases are shared with TRBD2. The CDR3 totals 17 residues. Losses at the gene ends were 4 bases for V and 5 bases for J; bases not matched to a gene: 15. Germline CDR1 and CDR2: MNHNS and SASEGT. CDR3 in DNA: TGTGCCAGCAGTGTAAGTAACGGCGGGAGGGTCGCCGACGAGCAGTACTTC. Residues: CASSVSNGGRVADEQYF.

The V and J genes are TRBV5-4 and TRBJ1-5; no clear D. V dropped 3 bases and J dropped 3 bases, with 16 bases sitting between them. This CDR3 has 16 amino acids. Per germline, CDR1 SGHNT and CDR2 YYREEE (reference sequence). CDR3: CASSYGGGRANQPQHF. Written as DNA, the CDR3 is TGTGCCAGCAGCTACGGCGGTGGGAGGGCCAATCAGCCCCAGCATTTT. Based on the CDR3 plus reference TRBV5-4 and TRBJ1-5, the full variable domain is ETGVTQSPTHLIKTRGQQVTLRCSSQSGHNTVSWYQQALGQGPQFIFQYYREEENGRGNFPPRFSGLQFPNYSSELNVNALELDDSALYLCASSYGGGRANQPQHFGDGTRLSIL.

As concerns this clone: This CDR3 is also generated by other DNA sequences in the sample. The genes are TRBV19 and TRBJ2-7; D might be TRBD1 (6 bases). The germline gives CDR1 LNHDA, CDR2 SQIVND (reference sequence). This CDR3 has 13 amino acids. V was trimmed by 5 bases and J by 1 base, leaving 9 bases between them. Written as DNA, the CDR3 is TGTGCCAGTAGTTTGGACAGTTCCTACGAGCAGTACTTC. Encoded protein: CASSLDSSYEQYF.

This clone was observed once. This chain links TRBV27 with TRBJ2-5; perhaps TRBD2 as D (5 bases). Between the trimmed V and J ends, which lost 2 bases and 4 bases, there was a span of 11 bases. The CDR3 spans 14 residues. The V gene's germline CDR1 is MNHEY and CDR2 SMNVEV (reference sequence). Here the CDR3 reads CASSLDIGRETQYF. The CDR3 coding sequence is TGTGCCAGCAGTTTAGACATAGGGAGAGAGACCCAGTACTTC.

The chain has TRBV9 and TRBJ2-1; 7 bases are a match to TRBD2. Per the germline V gene, CDR1 is SGDLS and CDR2 is YYNGEE. Unmatched junction bases numbered 12, after V lost 3 bases and J lost 6 bases. The CDR3 consists of 16 residues. The CDR3 loop reads CASSALGAGGGNEQFF. CDR3 bases: TGTGCCAGCAGCGCCCTCGGGGCTGGGGGGGGCAATGAGCAGTTCTTC.

Only a few counts were recorded for this clone. The V gene is TRBV6-4, the J gene TRBJ2-6, with TRBD1 as a possible D gene (6 bases). Trimming took off 3 bases at V and 2 bases at J, with 11 bases between the two ends. Germline V gene data show CDR1 as MRHNA and CDR2 as SNTAGT. The length of the CDR3 is 16 residues. CDR3 coding DNA: TGTGCCAGCAGTGAGATGGCAGGGGCTGGGGCCAACGTCCTGACTTTC. The encoded protein is CASSEMAGAGANVLTF.

This sequence joins TRBV6-5 and TRBJ2-1; D not certain. Germline V gene sequence: CDR1 MNHEY, CDR2 SVGAGI. Trimming took off 6 bases at V and 1 base at J, with 13 bases between the two ends. This CDR3 is built from 15 residues. The CDR3 loop is CASSRMTESYNEQFF. The CDR3 coding sequence is TGTGCCAGCAGCCGAATGACGGAGTCCTACAATGAGCAGTTCTTC.

The chain has TRBV6-6 and TRBJ2-7, with D unclear. The germline V gene has CDR1 MNHNY and CDR2 SVGAGI (reference sequence). The CDR3 extends over 12 amino acids. The V end was cut by 4 bases, the J end by 3 bases, with 7 bases between. In DNA, the CDR3 is TGTGCCAGCAGTTCCCAGGACTACGAGCAGTACTTC. Residues: CASSSQDYEQYF.

The V gene is TRBV6-5, the J gene TRBJ1-1, with a tentative D call TRBD1 (6 bases). CDR1 MNHEY and CDR2 SVGAGI come from the germline V gene. V lost 2 bases to trimming and J lost 2 bases, with 12 bases between them. CDR3 length equals 15 residues. CDR3 sequence (DNA): TGTGCCAGCAGTTACGGATGGACAGACAACACTGAAGCTTTCTTT. Translating it yields CASSYGWTDNTEAFF.

The chain couples TRBV19 to TRBJ2-1, with no clear D. This CDR3 contains 15 residues. The V gene lost 4 bases and the J gene lost 5 bases, with 15 bases spanning the gap. Per germline, CDR1 LNHDA and CDR2 SQIVND (reference sequence). The CDR3 protein is CASSTNVDANNEQFF. The CDR3 DNA sequence: TGTGCCAGTAGTACGAATGTAGACGCGAACAATGAGCAGTTCTTC.

The V and J genes are TRBV7-3 and TRBJ2-7; D perhaps matches TRBD2 (6 bases). Germline V gene sequence: CDR1 SGHTA, CDR2 FQGTGA. Trimming took 2 bases from V and 3 from J, leaving 14 bases between them. The CDR3 consists of 15 residues. The CDR3 DNA is TGTGCCAGCAGCTTAGAACGCGGGGCAGGCTACGAGCAGTACTTC. Protein sequence: CASSLERGAGYEQYF.

The chain links TRBV13 to TRBJ2-1; TRBD2 matches 10 bases. Germline assignment: CDR1 PRHDT and CDR2 FYEKMQ (reference sequence). V lost 10 bases and J lost 14; bases outside the gene matches: 20. The CDR3 is 15 residues long. For the CDR3, the DNA is TGTGCCACCCAGCTTCGGGCTAGCGGGGGTTTGGATAAGTTCTTC. Residues: CATQLRASGGLDKFF.

J is TRBJ2-4 and V is TRBV7-9, with D unclear. The germline V gene has CDR1 SEHNR and CDR2 FQNEAQ (reference sequence). Trimming cost V 3 bases and J 0 bases, with 6 bases left between them. CDR3 size: 14 residues. The CDR3 DNA reads TGTGCCAGCAGCTTCTCAATAGCCAAAAACATTCAGTACTTC. It specifies CASSFSIAKNIQYF.

The CDR3 DNA sequence: TGTGCCAGCAGTCGGACTAGCGGGAGCCCTGATGAGCAGTTCTTC. Amino acid sequence: CASSRTSGSPDEQFF. The V and J genes are TRBV6-5 and TRBJ2-1; 13 bases are shared with TRBD2. The CDR3 extends over 15 amino acids. J gave up 8 bases and V 5 bases, and 6 bases lay outside the gene matches. The germline V gene has CDR1 MNHEY and CDR2 SVGAGI.

The rearrangement joins TRBV14 to TRBJ2-7, with TRBD1 matching 8 bases. Germline loops: CDR1 SGHDN, CDR2 FVKESK. V lost 4 bases to trimming and J lost 7 bases; unmatched junction nucleotides: 12. The CDR3 is 15 residues long. CDR3: CASSPLGTGQGEQYF. Written as DNA, the CDR3 is TGTGCCAGCAGCCCGCTCGGGACAGGTCAAGGGGAGCAGTACTTC.

The sample holds a few counts of this clone. The chain joins TRBV4-2 to TRBJ1-1, with D maybe TRBD1 (5 bases). V gave up 5 bases and J gave up 8 bases, with 15 bases separating them. Germline V gene sequence: CDR1 LGHNA, CDR2 YNFKEQ. CDR3 length equals 13 residues. As DNA, the CDR3 is TGTGCCAGCAGCGAGATGCTGGGGCTAGAAGCTTTCTTT. Amino acid sequence: CASSEMLGLEAFF.

This CDR3 is CASSGRTATYGYTF. CDR3 nucleotide sequence: TGTGCCAGCAGCGGACGAACCGCAACCTATGGCTACACCTTC. The chain carries TRBV14 and TRBJ1-2; no definite D call. The CDR3 extends over 14 amino acids. V was pared by 5 bases and J by 4 bases, with 14 bases between. Germline V gene sequence: CDR1 SGHDN, CDR2 FVKESK.

This clone showed up just once. The chain is built from TRBV4-3 and TRBJ2-6; D gene unclear. CDR3 length: 18 amino acids. In germline, CDR1 is LGHNA, CDR2 YSLEER. V lost 1 base, J lost 4 bases, and 17 bases lay in between. The CDR3: CASSQVGRLAAGANVLTF. CDR3 DNA sequence: TGCGCCAGCAGCCAAGTCGGTCGGTTGGCCGCCGGGGCCAACGTCCTGACTTTC.

In this sample, this clone turned up a few times. J is TRBJ1-2 and V is TRBV21-1; the D call TRBD1 from the table was never checked on the DNA. TRBV21-1 is a pseudogene locus. CDR3 size: 16 residues. The CDR3 region is CASSKGCRGPGYGYTF. Here the CDR3 DNA reads TGTGCCAGCAGCAAAGGGTGCAGGGGGCCTGGCTATGGCTACACCTTC.

J is TRBJ2-1 and V is TRBV11-2; 7 bases match TRBD2. The CDR3 loop spans 14 amino acids. V shed 6 bases and J 5 bases; nucleotides not matched to a gene: 7. Looked up from germline, CDR1 is SGHAT and CDR2 is FQNNGV. For the CDR3, the DNA is TGTGCCAGCAGTCTAGCGGCAAATGACAATGAGCAGTTCTTC. This gives the protein CASSLAANDNEQFF.